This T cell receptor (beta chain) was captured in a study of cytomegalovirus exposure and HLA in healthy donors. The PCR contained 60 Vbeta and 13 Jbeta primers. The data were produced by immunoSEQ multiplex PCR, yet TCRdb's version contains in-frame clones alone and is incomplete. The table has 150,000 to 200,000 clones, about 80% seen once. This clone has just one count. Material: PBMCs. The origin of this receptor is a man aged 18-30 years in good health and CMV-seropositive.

The CDR3 spells CASSRPGRVSEQYF. In nucleotides, the CDR3 is TGTGCCAGCAGCCGGCCAGGGAGGGTCTCCGAGCAGTACTTC. This sequence joins TRBV11-2 and TRBJ2-7; 7 bases line up with TRBD2. Trimming at V came to 5 bases and at J to 6 bases, leaving 10 bases not matched to a gene. The CDR3 covers 14 residues. Germline V CDR1 and CDR2: SGHAT, FQNNGV.